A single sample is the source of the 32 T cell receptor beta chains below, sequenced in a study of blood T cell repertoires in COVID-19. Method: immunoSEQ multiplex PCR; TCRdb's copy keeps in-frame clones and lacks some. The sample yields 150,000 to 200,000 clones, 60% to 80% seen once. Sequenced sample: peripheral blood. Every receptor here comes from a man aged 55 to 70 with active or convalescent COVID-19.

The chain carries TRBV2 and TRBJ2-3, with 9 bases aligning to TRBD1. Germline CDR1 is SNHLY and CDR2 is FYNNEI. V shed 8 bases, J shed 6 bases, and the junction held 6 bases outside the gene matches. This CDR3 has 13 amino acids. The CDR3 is CASGTGMKDTQYF. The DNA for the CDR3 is TGTGCCAGCGGGACAGGGATGAAGGATACGCAGTATTTT.

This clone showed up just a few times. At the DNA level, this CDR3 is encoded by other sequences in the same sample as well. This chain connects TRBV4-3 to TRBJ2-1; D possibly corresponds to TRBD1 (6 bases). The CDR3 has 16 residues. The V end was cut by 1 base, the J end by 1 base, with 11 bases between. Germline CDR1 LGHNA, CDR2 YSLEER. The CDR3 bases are TGCGCCAGCAGCCAAGTTGCCAGGGGATCCTACAATGAGCAGTTCTTC. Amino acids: CASSQVARGSYNEQFF.

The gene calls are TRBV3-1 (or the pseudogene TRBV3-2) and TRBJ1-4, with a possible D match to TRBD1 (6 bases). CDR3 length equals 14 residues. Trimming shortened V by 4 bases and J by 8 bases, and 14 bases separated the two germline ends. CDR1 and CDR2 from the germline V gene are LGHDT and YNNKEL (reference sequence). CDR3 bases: TGTGCCAGCAGCCCCGAGGGGGTAGGAGAAAAACTGTTTTTT. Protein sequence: CASSPEGVGEKLFF.

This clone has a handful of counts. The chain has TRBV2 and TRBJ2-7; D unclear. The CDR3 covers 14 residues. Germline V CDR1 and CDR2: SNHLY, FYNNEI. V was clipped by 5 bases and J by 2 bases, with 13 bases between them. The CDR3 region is CASSSERGAYEQYF. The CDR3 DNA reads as TGTGCCAGCAGTTCAGAAAGAGGCGCCTACGAGCAGTACTTC. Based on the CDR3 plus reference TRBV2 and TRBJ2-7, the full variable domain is EPEVTQTPSHQVTQMGQEVILRCVPISNHLYFYWYRQILGQKVEFLVSFYNNEISEKSEIFDDQFSVERPDGSNFTLKIRSTKLEDSAMYFCASSSERGAYEQYFGPGTRLTVT.

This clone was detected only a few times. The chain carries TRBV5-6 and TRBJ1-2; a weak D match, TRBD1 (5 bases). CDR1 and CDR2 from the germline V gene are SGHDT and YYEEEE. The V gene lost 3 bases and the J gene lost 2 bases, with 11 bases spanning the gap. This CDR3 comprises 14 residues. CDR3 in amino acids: CASSWADINYGYTF. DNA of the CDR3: TGTGCCAGCAGCTGGGCGGACATCAACTATGGCTACACCTTC.

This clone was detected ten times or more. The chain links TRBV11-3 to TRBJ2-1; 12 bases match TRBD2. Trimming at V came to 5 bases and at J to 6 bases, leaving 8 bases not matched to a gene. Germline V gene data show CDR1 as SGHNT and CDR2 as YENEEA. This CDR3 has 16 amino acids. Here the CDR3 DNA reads TGTGCCAGCAGCACCTCCGGGACTAGCGGGTTCAATGAGCAGTTCTTC. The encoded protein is CASSTSGTSGFNEQFF.

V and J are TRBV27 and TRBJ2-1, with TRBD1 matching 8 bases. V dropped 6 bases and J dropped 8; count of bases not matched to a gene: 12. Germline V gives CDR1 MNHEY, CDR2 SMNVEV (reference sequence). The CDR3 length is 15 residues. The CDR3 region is CASRTRGLGLDEQFF. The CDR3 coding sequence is TGTGCCAGCAGAACCAGGGGGCTGGGTTTAGATGAGCAGTTCTTC.

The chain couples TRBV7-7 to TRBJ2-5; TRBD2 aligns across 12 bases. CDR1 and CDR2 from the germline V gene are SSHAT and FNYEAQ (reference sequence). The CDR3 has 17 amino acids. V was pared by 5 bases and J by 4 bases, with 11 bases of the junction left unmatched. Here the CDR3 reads CASSPIKLAGGVETQYF. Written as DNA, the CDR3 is TGTGCCAGCAGCCCAATAAAACTAGCGGGAGGAGTAGAGACCCAGTACTTC.

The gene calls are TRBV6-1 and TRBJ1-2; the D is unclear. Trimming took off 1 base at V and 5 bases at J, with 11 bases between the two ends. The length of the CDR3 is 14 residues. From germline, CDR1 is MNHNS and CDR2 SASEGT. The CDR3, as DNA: TGTGCCAGCAGTGAAGGCGGGCCCCGGTATGGCTACACCTTC. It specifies CASSEGGPRYGYTF.

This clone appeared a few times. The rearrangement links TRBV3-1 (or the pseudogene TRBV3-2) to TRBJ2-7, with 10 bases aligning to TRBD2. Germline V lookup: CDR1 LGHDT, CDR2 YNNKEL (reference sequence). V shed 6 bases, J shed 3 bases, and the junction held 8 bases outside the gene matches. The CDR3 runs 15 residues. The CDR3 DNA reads TGTGCCAGCAGTTCCCGAGTAGCGGGAGGCTACGAGCAGTACTTC. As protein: CASSSRVAGGYEQYF.

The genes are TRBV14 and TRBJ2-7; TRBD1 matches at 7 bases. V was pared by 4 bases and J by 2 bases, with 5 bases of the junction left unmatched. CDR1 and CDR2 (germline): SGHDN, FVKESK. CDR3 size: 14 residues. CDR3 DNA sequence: TGTGCCAGCAGCCGCTGGCAGGGGGCCTACGAGCAGTACTTC. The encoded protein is CASSRWQGAYEQYF.

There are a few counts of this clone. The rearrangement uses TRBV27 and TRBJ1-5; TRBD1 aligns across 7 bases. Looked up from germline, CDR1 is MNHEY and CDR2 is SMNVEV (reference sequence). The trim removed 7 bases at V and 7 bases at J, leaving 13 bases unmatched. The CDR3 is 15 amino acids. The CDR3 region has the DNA TGTGCCAGCACCTTAAAGGCAGGGGGACGGCAGCCCCAGCATTTT. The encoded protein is CASTLKAGGRQPQHF.

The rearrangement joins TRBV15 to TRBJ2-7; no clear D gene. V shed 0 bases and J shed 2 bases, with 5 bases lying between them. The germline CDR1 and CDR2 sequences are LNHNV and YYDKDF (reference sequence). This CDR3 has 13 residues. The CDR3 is CATSRDPAYEQYF. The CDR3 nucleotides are TGTGCCACCAGCAGAGATCCGGCCTACGAGCAGTACTTC. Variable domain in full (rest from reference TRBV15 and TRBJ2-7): DAMVIQNPRYQVTQFGKPVTLSCSQTLNHNVMYWYQQKSSQAPKLLFHYYDKDFNNEADTPDNFQSRRPNTSFCFLDIRSPGLGDTAMYLCATSRDPAYEQYFGPGTRLTVT.

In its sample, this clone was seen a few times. The CDR3 sequence: CASGDRDRGPYSNQPQHF. CDR3 nucleotide sequence: TGTGCCAGCGGCGACCGGGACAGGGGGCCCTATAGCAATCAGCCCCAGCATTTT. The chain uses TRBV7-4 and TRBJ1-5; 12 bases agree with TRBD1. In germline, CDR1 is SGHVT, CDR2 SQSDAQ. This CDR3 contains 18 residues. The V and J ends lost 8 bases and 0 bases, in that order; junction bases with no gene match: 11.

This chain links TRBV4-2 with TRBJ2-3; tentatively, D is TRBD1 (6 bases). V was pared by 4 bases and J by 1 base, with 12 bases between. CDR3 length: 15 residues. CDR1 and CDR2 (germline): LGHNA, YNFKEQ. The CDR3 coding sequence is TGTGCCAGCAGCCCAGGGGACATGGGCACAGATACGCAGTATTTT. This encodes CASSPGDMGTDTQYF.

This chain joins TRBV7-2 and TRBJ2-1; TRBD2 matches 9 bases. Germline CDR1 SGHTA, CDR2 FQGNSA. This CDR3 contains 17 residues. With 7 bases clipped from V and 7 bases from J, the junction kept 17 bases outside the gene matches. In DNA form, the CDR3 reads TGTGCCAGCAAACTCACCGGGGCGGGAGGGCCGGCAAATGAGCAGTTCTTC. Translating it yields CASKLTGAGGPANEQFF.

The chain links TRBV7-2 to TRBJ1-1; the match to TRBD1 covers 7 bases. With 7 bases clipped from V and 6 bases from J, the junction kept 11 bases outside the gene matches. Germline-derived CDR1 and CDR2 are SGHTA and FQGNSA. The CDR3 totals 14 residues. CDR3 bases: TGTGCCAGCACCAGACCGGGACAGTTCCCTGAAGCTTTCTTT. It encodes CASTRPGQFPEAFF.

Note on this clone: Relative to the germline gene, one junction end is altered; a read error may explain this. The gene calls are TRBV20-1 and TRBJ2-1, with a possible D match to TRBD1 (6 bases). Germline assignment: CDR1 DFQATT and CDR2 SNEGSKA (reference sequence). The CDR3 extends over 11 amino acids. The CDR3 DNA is TGCAGTGCTAGACAAACGTTAACAGGGATCTTC. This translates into CSARQTLTGIF.

CDR3 loop: CASSVDRAREKLFF. In DNA form, the CDR3 reads TGTGCCAGCAGTGTGGACAGGGCACGGGAAAAACTGTTTTTT. The chain carries TRBV2 and TRBJ1-4; 8 bases line up with TRBD1. The CDR3 consists of 14 residues. V dropped 4 bases and J dropped 8; count of bases not matched to a gene: 6. Germline lookup yields CDR1 SNHLY and CDR2 FYNNEI.

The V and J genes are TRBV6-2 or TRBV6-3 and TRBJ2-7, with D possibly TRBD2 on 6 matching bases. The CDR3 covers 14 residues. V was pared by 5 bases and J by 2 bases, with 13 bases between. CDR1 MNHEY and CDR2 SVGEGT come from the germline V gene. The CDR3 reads CASSLRTGAYEQYF. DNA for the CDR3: TGTGCCAGCAGTCTCCGGACGGGAGCCTACGAGCAGTACTTC.

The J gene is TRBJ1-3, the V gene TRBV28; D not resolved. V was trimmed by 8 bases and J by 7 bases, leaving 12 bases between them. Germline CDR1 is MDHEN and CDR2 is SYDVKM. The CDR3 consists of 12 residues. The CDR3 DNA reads TGTGCCAGCTTTCGAGGGTGGAACACCATATATTTT. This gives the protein CASFRGWNTIYF.

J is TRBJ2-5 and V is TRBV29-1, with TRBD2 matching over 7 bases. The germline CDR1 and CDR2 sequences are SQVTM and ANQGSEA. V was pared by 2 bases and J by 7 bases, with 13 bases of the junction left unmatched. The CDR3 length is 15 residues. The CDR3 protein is CSVEMSSGTSWTQYF. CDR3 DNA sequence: TGCAGCGTTGAAATGTCTAGCGGTACGTCCTGGACCCAGTACTTC.

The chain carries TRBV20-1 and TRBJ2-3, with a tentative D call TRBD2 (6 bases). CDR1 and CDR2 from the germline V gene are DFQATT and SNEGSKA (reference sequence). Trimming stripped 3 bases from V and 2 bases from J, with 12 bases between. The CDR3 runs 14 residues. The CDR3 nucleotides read TGCAGTGCTAGTGATGGGACTTTCACAGATACGCAGTATTTT. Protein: CSASDGTFTDTQYF.

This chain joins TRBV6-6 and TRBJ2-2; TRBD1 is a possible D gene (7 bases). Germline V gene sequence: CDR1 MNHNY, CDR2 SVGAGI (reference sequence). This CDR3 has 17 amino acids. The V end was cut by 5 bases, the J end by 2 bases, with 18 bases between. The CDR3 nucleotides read TGTGCCAGCAGTCCAGGGGGGTTTACTGACAACACCGGGGAGCTGTTTTTT. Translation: CASSPGGFTDNTGELFF.

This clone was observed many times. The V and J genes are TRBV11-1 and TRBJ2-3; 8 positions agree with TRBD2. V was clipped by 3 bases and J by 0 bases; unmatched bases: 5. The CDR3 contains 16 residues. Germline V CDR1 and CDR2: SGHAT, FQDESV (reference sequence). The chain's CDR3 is CASSFTSGYSTDTQYF. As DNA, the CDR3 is TGTGCCAGCAGCTTTACTAGCGGTTACAGCACAGATACGCAGTATTTT.

This CDR3 reads CASSLYGVVAEAFF. CDR3 in DNA: TGTGCCAGCTCATTATATGGAGTCGTGGCTGAAGCTTTCTTT. This chain links TRBV18 with TRBJ1-1, with unresolved D. Trimming left V 5 bases short and J 6 bases short, with 16 bases between. Germline V lookup: CDR1 KGHSH, CDR2 LQKENI. This CDR3 region has 14 residues.

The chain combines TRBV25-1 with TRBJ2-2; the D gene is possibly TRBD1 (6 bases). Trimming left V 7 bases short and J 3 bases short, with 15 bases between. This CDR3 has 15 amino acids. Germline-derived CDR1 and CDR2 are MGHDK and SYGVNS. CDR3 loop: CASIPSRGHTGELFF. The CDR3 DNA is TGTGCCAGCATCCCGAGCAGGGGCCACACCGGGGAGCTGTTTTTT.

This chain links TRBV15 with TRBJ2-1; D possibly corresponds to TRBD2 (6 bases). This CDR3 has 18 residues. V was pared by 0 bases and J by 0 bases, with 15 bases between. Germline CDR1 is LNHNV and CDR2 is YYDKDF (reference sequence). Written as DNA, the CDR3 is TGTGCCACCAGCAGAGATGGGTTAGCGGCTATCTCCTACAATGAGCAGTTCTTC. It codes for CATSRDGLAAISYNEQFF.

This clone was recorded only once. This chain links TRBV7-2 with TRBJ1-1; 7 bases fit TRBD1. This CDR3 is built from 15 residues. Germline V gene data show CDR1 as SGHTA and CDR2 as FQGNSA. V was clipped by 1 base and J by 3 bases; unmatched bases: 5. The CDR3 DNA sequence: TGTGCCAGCAGCTTAGGGGGGACAGCTTACACTGAAGCTTTCTTT. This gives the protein CASSLGGTAYTEAFF. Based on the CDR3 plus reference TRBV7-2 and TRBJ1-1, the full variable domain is GAGVSQSPSNKVTEKGKDVELRCDPISGHTALYWYRQSLGQGLEFLIYFQGNSAPDKSGLPSDRFSAERTGGSVSTLTIQRTQQEDSAVYLCASSLGGTAYTEAFFGQGTRLTVV.

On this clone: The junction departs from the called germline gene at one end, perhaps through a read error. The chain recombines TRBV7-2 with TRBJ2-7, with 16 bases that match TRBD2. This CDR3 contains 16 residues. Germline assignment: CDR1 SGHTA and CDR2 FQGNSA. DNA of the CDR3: TGTGCCAGCAGCCCCCAGGCCCCGGGACTAGCGGGAGGGCCCCACTTC. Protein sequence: CASSPQAPGLAGGPHF.

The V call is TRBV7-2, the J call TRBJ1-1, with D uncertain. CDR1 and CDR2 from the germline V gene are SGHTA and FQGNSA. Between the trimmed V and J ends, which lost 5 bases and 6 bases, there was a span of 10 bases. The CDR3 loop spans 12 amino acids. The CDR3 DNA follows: TGTGCCAGCAGCCCATCCCCCCCTGAAGCTTTCTTT. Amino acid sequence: CASSPSPPEAFF. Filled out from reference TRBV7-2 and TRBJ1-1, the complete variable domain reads GAGVSQSPSNKVTEKGKDVELRCDPISGHTALYWYRQSLGQGLEFLIYFQGNSAPDKSGLPSDRFSAERTGGSVSTLTIQRTQQEDSAVYLCASSPSPPEAFFGQGTRLTVV.

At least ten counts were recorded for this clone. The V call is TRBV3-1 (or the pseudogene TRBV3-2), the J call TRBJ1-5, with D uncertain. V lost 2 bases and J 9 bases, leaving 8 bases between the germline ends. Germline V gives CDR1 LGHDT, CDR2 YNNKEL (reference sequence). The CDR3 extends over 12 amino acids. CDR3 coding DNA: TGTGCCAGCAGCCAACGTGTTTGGCCCCAGCATTTT. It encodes CASSQRVWPQHF.